These 27 T cell receptor beta chains were sequenced from one sample in a study of post-analysis software for immune sequencing data. The antigens for these receptors are not known. Study-level results: TRBV segments more frequent in patients than in controls numbered a few and included TRBV5-6, TRBV5-1 and TRBV20-1.

Unique molecular identifiers featured in each of the TCR beta cDNA libraries. From the PCR reads, TCRdb called clonotypes with MiXCR, one entry per CDR3 protein. The sample includes approximately 440,000 distinct CDR3 sequences, 40% to 55% of them seen just once. The specimen sequenced was blood. The receptors originated from a girl aged 5-17 years with multiple sclerosis.

This chain uses TRBV5-5 with TRBJ2-7; tentatively, D is TRBD1 or TRBD2 (5 bases each). The DNA end is a closer match to TRBJ2-5, so the J assignment may be wrong. Germline V gene data show CDR1 as SGHKS and CDR2 as YYEKEE (reference sequence). The CDR3 totals 15 residues. The CDR3 DNA is TGTGCCAGCAGCTTGGTAGCAGGGAGTTATGAGACCCAGTACTTC. It is translated as CASSLVAGSYETQYF.

In its sample, this clonotype was seen a few times. J is TRBJ2-7 and V is TRBV7-8, with 8 bases matching TRBD1. CDR1 and CDR2 (germline): SGHVS, FQNEAQ. Losses at the gene ends were 5 bases for V and 3 bases for J; bases not matched to a gene: 9. This CDR3 is 15 amino acids long. CDR3 coding DNA: TGTGCCAGCAGCGGACAGGGCCAGTTTTTCTACGAGCAGTACTTC. As protein: CASSGQGQFFYEQYF.

This rearrangement joins TRBV12-3 or TRBV12-4 to TRBJ2-4, with 11 bases aligning to TRBD1. The assigned J gene may be wrong: the sequence end matches TRBJ2-5 better. The CDR3 loop spans 15 amino acids. CDR3 nucleotides: TGTGCCAGCAGTACGGGACAGGGGGAGGGAGAGACCCAGTACTTC. This encodes CASSTGQGEGETQYF.

This clonotype was seen more than once but under ten times. The rearrangement links TRBV28 to TRBJ1-2, with TRBD1 identical over 7 bases. The CDR3 is made up of 15 amino acids. The junction had 9 bases not matched to a gene; V was cut back by 6 bases and J by 2 bases. CDR1 is MDHEN and CDR2 is SYDVKM in the germline V gene. Written as DNA, the CDR3 is TGTGCCAGCAGCCTGGGGACAGCGTTAAACTATGGCTACACCTTC. Residues: CASSLGTALNYGYTF.

V usage is TRBV5-1 and J usage is TRBJ2-1, with 8 bases fitting TRBD2. Germline V CDR1 and CDR2: SGHRS, YFSETQ. This CDR3 has 16 residues. Losses at the gene ends were 7 bases for V and 6 bases for J; bases not matched to a gene: 15. The CDR3 bases are TGCGCCAGCTCCCGCGAACTAGCGGTCGGCCGCAATGAGCAGTTCTTC. Protein: CASSRELAVGRNEQFF.

The chain employs TRBV27 and TRBJ2-3, with D possibly being TRBD2 (5 bases). Germline loops: CDR1 MNHEY, CDR2 SMNVEV (reference sequence). Trimming stripped 1 base from V and 2 bases from J, with 7 bases between. The CDR3 consists of 14 residues. In DNA, the CDR3 is TGTGCCAGCAGTTTATTCGGGGACACAGATACGCAGTATTTT. It encodes CASSLFGDTDTQYF.

Turning to this clonotype: At one end, the junction sequence differs from germline, possibly due to a read error. The genes are TRBV7-9 and TRBJ2-1; D may match TRBD1 or TRBD2 (5 bases each). This CDR3 has 16 residues. Germline CDR1 and CDR2: SEHNR and FQNEAQ (reference sequence). The CDR3 is CASSNRGGHSYSEQFF. CDR3 nucleotides: TGTGCCAGCAGCAACCGGGGCGGACACTCCTACAGTGAGCAGTTCTTC.

This clonotype was recorded a few times. This chain joins TRBV29-1 and TRBJ2-1, with D perhaps matching TRBD1 or TRBD2 (5 bases each). Looked up from germline, CDR1 is SQVTM and CDR2 is ANQGSEA. The CDR3 loop spans 17 amino acids. V was shortened by 0 bases and J by 8 bases, with 23 bases between the two germline ends. The CDR3 region has the DNA TGCAGCGTTGAAGAGTTAACCGGGATTGGGGGTCGGGATGAGCAGTTCTTC. Translation gives CSVEELTGIGGRDEQFF.

Details on this clonotype: Its ends do not fully match the called genes, so a read error is possible. The rearrangement uses TRBV7-9 and TRBJ1-1; 9 bases match TRBD1. This CDR3 contains 14 residues. The germline gives CDR1 SEHNR, CDR2 FQNEAQ (reference sequence). In DNA form, the CDR3 reads TGTGTCAGCAGCGCGGGACAGGGGAACACTGAAGCTTTCTTT. Its protein product is CVSSAGQGNTEAFF.

V and J are TRBV5-1 and TRBJ1-2; 8 bases are shared with TRBD1. The V gene end was trimmed by 4 bases and the J gene end by 5 bases; junction bases not matched to a gene: 10. The CDR3 contains 15 residues. The germline gives CDR1 SGHRS, CDR2 YFSETQ. The chain's CDR3 is CASSDGQGIRYGYTF. As DNA, the CDR3 is TGCGCCAGCAGCGACGGACAGGGTATTCGTTATGGCTACACCTTC. The variable domain in full, with the rest retrieved from reference TRBV5-1 and TRBJ1-2, is KAGVTQTPRYLIKTRGQQVTLSCSPISGHRSVSWYQQTPGQGLQFLFEYFSETQRNKGNFPGRFSGRQFSNSRSEMNVSTLELGDSALYLCASSDGQGIRYGYTFGSGTRLTVV.

V and J are TRBV20-1 and TRBJ2-3, with D perhaps TRBD1 (6 bases). V shed 0 bases and J shed 2 bases, with 15 bases lying between them. The germline CDR1 and CDR2 sequences are DFQATT and SNEGSKA (reference sequence). CDR3 length: 16 amino acids. CDR3 nucleotides: TGCAGTGCTAGAGATCTAGGACAGAGCCCCACAGATACGCAGTATTTT. Its translation is CSARDLGQSPTDTQYF.

CDR3 DNA: TGTGCCAGCAGTTCTGTGGACAGGGGCGGCAATGAGCAGTTCTTC. It yields the protein CASSSVDRGGNEQFF. This chain links TRBV2 with TRBJ2-1; 9 bases match TRBD1. The V and J ends lost 5 bases and 6 bases, in that order; junction bases with no gene match: 8. Germline V gene lookup returns CDR1 SNHLY and CDR2 FYNNEI. The CDR3 has 15 amino acids. Full variable domain (remainder filled in from reference TRBV2 and TRBJ2-1): EPEVTQTPSHQVTQMGQEVILRCVPISNHLYFYWYRQILGQKVEFLVSFYNNEISEKSEIFDDQFSVERPDGSNFTLKIRSTKLEDSAMYFCASSSVDRGGNEQFFGPGTRLTVL.

The chain carries TRBV6-1 and TRBJ2-1, with TRBD2 identical over 7 bases. Trimming took 7 bases from V and 4 from J; bases not matched to a gene: 10. Germline V gives CDR1 MNHNS, CDR2 SASEGT. The CDR3 runs to 15 residues. CDR3 protein: CASITQVRGYNEQFF. The CDR3 nucleotides are TGTGCCAGCATAACGCAAGTGCGGGGGTACAATGAGCAGTTCTTC.

The V gene is TRBV28, the J gene TRBJ2-2; 12 bases line up with TRBD2. CDR3 length: 17 residues. CDR1 and CDR2 from the germline V gene are MDHEN and SYDVKM. Losses at the gene ends were 3 bases for V and 7 bases for J; bases not matched to a gene: 9. The CDR3 region has the DNA TGTGCCAGCAGTTTTCCCCCGACTAGCGGGAGCATCGGGGAGCTGTTTTTT. Its translation is CASSFPPTSGSIGELFF.

This sequence joins TRBV27 and TRBJ1-1, with D tentatively TRBD1 (5 bases). Germline V lookup: CDR1 MNHEY, CDR2 SMNVEV (reference sequence). V lost 2 bases, J lost 4 bases, and 17 bases lay in between. The CDR3 spans 16 residues. The DNA of the CDR3 is TGTGCCAGCAGTTTAGGGACCACCTCAGTATTCACTGAAGCTTTCTTT. Translated, it gives CASSLGTTSVFTEAFF.

This clonotype was seen more than once but under ten times. The chain combines TRBV6-6 with TRBJ1-4, with TRBD1 matching over 9 bases. The CDR3 is made up of 14 amino acids. Germline trimming cut 7 bases from V and 8 bases from J; bases unmatched to any gene: 8. The germline V gene has CDR1 MNHNY and CDR2 SVGAGI (reference sequence). The CDR3 loop reads CASNQDRGVEKLFF. DNA for the CDR3: TGTGCCAGCAATCAGGACAGGGGTGTGGAAAAACTGTTTTTT.

This clonotype was detected only a few times. The chain couples TRBV20-1 to TRBJ1-4; unclear D gene. CDR1 is DFQATT and CDR2 is SNEGSKA in the germline V gene (reference sequence). The germline V and J ends were trimmed by 4 bases and 5 bases, with 17 bases remaining between them. The CDR3 spans 15 residues. This CDR3 is CSATPPGFGNEKLFF. CDR3 sequence (DNA): TGCAGTGCTACGCCGCCGGGGTTTGGGAATGAAAAACTGTTTTTT.

The rearrangement links TRBV20-1 to TRBJ2-7, with TRBD2 identical over 8 bases. V was pared by 0 bases and J by 2 bases, with 9 bases of the junction left unmatched. This CDR3 spans 16 amino acids. CDR1 is DFQATT, CDR2 SNEGSKA, per germline (reference sequence). The CDR3 protein is CSARDYLSGGTYEQYF. CDR3 nucleotides: TGCAGTGCTAGAGATTATCTGAGCGGGGGAACCTACGAGCAGTACTTC.

This clonotype showed up just a few times. V and J are TRBV28 and TRBJ1-2, with 8 bases identical to TRBD1. The germline gives CDR1 MDHEN, CDR2 SYDVKM. The CDR3 length is 16 residues. Losses at the gene ends were 5 bases for V and 6 bases for J; bases not matched to a gene: 14. CDR3 in amino acids: CASSTTGRQGLDGYTF. The CDR3 DNA follows: TGTGCCAGCAGTACCACCGGGAGACAGGGGTTGGATGGCTACACCTTC.

The rearrangement joins TRBV7-9 to TRBJ2-5; 14 bases match TRBD2. The DNA end is more similar to TRBJ2-7, so the J call may be wrong. The germline V gene has CDR1 SEHNR and CDR2 FQNEAQ (reference sequence). CDR3 length: 16 residues. CDR3 residues: CASSSGTSGSRYEQYF. Written as DNA, the CDR3 is TGTGCCAGCAGCTCCGGGACTAGCGGGAGTCGGTACGAGCAGTACTTC.

In its sample, this clonotype was seen a few times. V usage is TRBV10-3 and J usage is TRBJ2-6; possible D gene TRBD2, 5 bases. V lost 5 bases and J 0 bases, leaving 14 bases between the germline ends. The CDR3 consists of 17 residues. Germline V CDR1 and CDR2: ENHRY, SYGVKD. CDR3 in amino acids: CAISINGGPSGANVLTF. In nucleotides, the CDR3 is TGTGCCATCAGTATCAATGGAGGACCCTCTGGGGCCAACGTCCTGACTTTC.

There are a few counts of this clonotype. V usage is TRBV6-6 and J usage is TRBJ2-1, with 10 bases lining up with TRBD1. Germline V lookup: CDR1 MNHNY, CDR2 SVGAGI (reference sequence). The CDR3 loop spans 16 amino acids. Losses at the gene ends were 5 bases for V and 10 bases for J; bases not matched to a gene: 14. The CDR3 loop is CASSNEPPGQGSEQFF. The CDR3, as DNA: TGTGCCAGCAGTAACGAACCCCCGGGACAGGGGAGCGAGCAGTTCTTC.

V usage is TRBV27 and J usage is TRBJ2-1; TRBD2 aligns across 8 bases. Germline lookup yields CDR1 MNHEY and CDR2 SMNVEV (reference sequence). This CDR3 region has 14 residues. V was clipped by 4 bases and J by 2 bases; unmatched bases: 1. CDR3 in DNA: TGTGCCAGCAGTTACGGGAGGGCCTACAATGAGCAGTTCTTC. It specifies CASSYGRAYNEQFF.

The V gene is TRBV3-1, the J gene TRBJ2-1, with 12 bases fitting TRBD2. CDR1 LGHDT and CDR2 YNNKEL come from the germline V gene (reference sequence). After removal of 1 base from V and 3 bases from J, the junction contained 1 base not matched to a gene. The CDR3 runs 16 residues. The CDR3 sequence: CASSQGTSGDYNEQFF. CDR3 nucleotide sequence: TGTGCCAGCAGCCAAGGGACTAGCGGGGACTACAATGAGCAGTTCTTC.

The V gene is TRBV20-1, the J gene TRBJ2-5; 11 nucleotides match TRBD2. J lost 7 bases, V lost 3 bases, and 13 bases had no gene match. CDR3 length equals 16 residues. CDR1 and CDR2 from the germline V gene are DFQATT and SNEGSKA (reference sequence). The DNA for the CDR3 is TGCAGTGCTAGCGGAACTAGCGGGAGCGTCTTTGGGACCCAGTACTTC. It specifies CSASGTSGSVFGTQYF.

V gene TRBV6-2 or TRBV6-3 combines with J gene TRBJ2-5; D remains ambiguous. The V gene lost 0 bases and the J gene lost 1 base, with 15 bases spanning the gap. The CDR3 is 17 amino acids. Germline values: CDR1 MNHEY, CDR2 SVGEGT. Here the CDR3 DNA reads TGTGCCAGCAGTTACTCTCTTTATCTGGCATCCCAAGAGACCCAGTACTTC. This sequence encodes CASSYSLYLASQETQYF.

This clonotype was counted between two and nine times. The rearrangement joins TRBV29-1 to TRBJ2-7; 8 bases map to TRBD1. The CDR3 is made up of 12 amino acids. CDR1 and CDR2 (germline): SQVTM, ANQGSEA. V shed 7 bases and J 5 bases; nucleotides not matched to a gene: 7. The CDR3 sequence: CSAGQGFNEQYF. For the CDR3, the DNA is TGCAGCGCCGGACAGGGTTTTAACGAGCAGTACTTC.